Shown below are 8 T cell receptor beta chains from a single sample sequenced in a study of patients and donors after allogeneic stem cell transplantation. TCRdb recomputed calls from the RT-PCR reads with MiXCR, one row per CDR3 protein. The sample lists approximately 210,000 distinct CDR3 sequences, more than 35% occurring once. Sequenced input: blood, either unsorted or a sorted T cell fraction (not recorded which). These receptors came from a human donor who was either an allogeneic HSCT recipient or a stem cell or donor lymphocyte infusion donor (not recorded which). It is not recorded whose cells these are; they may come from a transplant donor.

This chain uses TRBV12-3 or TRBV12-4 with TRBJ1-5; possibly TRBD1 for D (5 bases). This CDR3 has 15 residues. The V gene lost 2 bases and the J gene lost 6 bases, with 14 bases spanning the gap. The CDR3 reads CASSLKAGGTQPQHF. CDR3 nucleotides: TGTGCCAGCAGTTTAAAGGCTGGAGGGACTCAGCCCCAGCATTTT.

The chain combines TRBV29-1 with TRBJ2-7; maybe TRBD1 (5 bases). The CDR3 is 13 residues long. V lost 8 bases and J lost 0, with 14 bases in between. Germline-derived CDR1 and CDR2 are SQVTM and ANQGSEA. The CDR3 region has the DNA TGCAGCATTCACCAGGGAAACTCCTACGAGCAGTACTTC. Translated, it gives CSIHQGNSYEQYF.

The chain is built from TRBV30 and TRBJ2-2; D is uncertain. Germline V lookup: CDR1 GTSNPN, CDR2 SVGIG (reference sequence). V gave up 4 bases and J gave up 0 bases, with 9 bases separating them. The CDR3 loop spans 14 amino acids. The CDR3 DNA follows: TGTGCCTGGACGGCGGAATCGAACACCGGGGAGCTGTTTTTT. Its protein product is CAWTAESNTGELFF.

The sample holds a few counts of this clonotype. The chain recombines TRBV4-3 with TRBJ2-7; TRBD2 matches 8 bases. Looked up from germline, CDR1 is LGHNA and CDR2 is YSLEER. The J segment lost 2 bases and the V segment lost 3 bases, leaving 9 bases of the junction unmatched. The CDR3 loop spans 16 amino acids. CDR3 region: CASSQEIAGPTYEQYF. Written as DNA, the CDR3 is TGCGCCAGCAGCCAGGAAATAGCGGGACCGACCTACGAGCAGTACTTC.

The chain recombines TRBV12-3 or TRBV12-4 with TRBJ1-2, with 7 bases matching TRBD1. The ends lost 3 bases at V and 6 bases at J; junction bases unmatched: 4. CDR3 size: 13 residues. The CDR3 sequence is CASSFVRGNGYTF. The CDR3 DNA sequence: TGTGCCAGCAGTTTTGTCAGGGGGAATGGCTACACCTTC.

This clonotype occurred a few times. The rearrangement joins TRBV4-1 to TRBJ2-1; weak D call: TRBD2 (6 bases). From germline, CDR1 is MGHRA and CDR2 YSYEKL. The CDR3 has 19 amino acids. The ends were cut back, 3 bases at V and 0 bases at J, with 21 bases in the middle. CDR3 coding DNA: TGCGCCAGCAGCCACCGGGACTTTAGAACTTCAAGCTCCTACAATGAGCAGTTCTTC. Translation gives CASSHRDFRTSSSYNEQFF.

This chain joins TRBV28 and TRBJ2-5; D uncertain. The germline V gene has CDR1 MDHEN and CDR2 SYDVKM. The CDR3 runs 16 residues. The V gene lost 2 bases and the J gene lost 3 bases, with 16 bases spanning the gap. CDR3 sequence: CASSLPAGYGKETQYF. CDR3 nucleotides: TGTGCCAGCAGTTTACCAGCAGGATATGGGAAAGAGACCCAGTACTTC.

The CDR3 loop is CSVWVDSSSYEQYF. The CDR3 DNA follows: TGCAGCGTTTGGGTGGACTCCAGCTCCTACGAGCAGTACTTC. The chain has TRBV29-1 and TRBJ2-7, with D tentatively TRBD2 (5 bases). Germline assignment: CDR1 SQVTM and CDR2 ANQGSEA. V lost 5 bases, J lost 0 bases, and 14 bases lay in between. This CDR3 has 14 amino acids.